The 21 T cell receptor beta chains reported below all come from one sample, sequenced in a study of cytomegalovirus exposure and HLA in healthy donors. The table came from immunoSEQ multiplex PCR; TCRdb's copy has only in-frame clones and leaves some out. The repertoire has 90,000 to 100,000 clones, under 95% of them found once; the top ten carry about 1.1%. The sample comprised PBMCs. These receptors were collected from a woman in her twenties or thirties in good health and CMV-seropositive.

The chain combines TRBV6-6 with TRBJ2-2, with 7 bases lining up with TRBD1. The length of the CDR3 is 14 residues. CDR1 and CDR2 (germline): MNHNY, SVGAGI (reference sequence). The ends lost 8 bases at V and 6 bases at J; junction bases unmatched: 9. CDR3 DNA sequence: TGTGCCAGCGGTCCGCCAACAGGGGCCGGGGAGCTGTTTTTT. It encodes CASGPPTGAGELFF.

The chain uses TRBV4-2 and TRBJ2-1; tentatively, D is TRBD1 (5 bases). The CDR3 totals 17 residues. The V gene lost 2 bases and the J gene lost 0 bases, with 14 bases spanning the gap. Germline CDR1 and CDR2: LGHNA and YNFKEQ. The CDR3 is CASSQSGAMSSYNEQFF. The DNA of the CDR3 is TGTGCCAGCAGCCAATCTGGGGCCATGAGCTCCTACAATGAGCAGTTCTTC.

The V and J genes are TRBV4-1 and TRBJ2-1, with 7 bases identical to TRBD2. Germline loops: CDR1 MGHRA, CDR2 YSYEKL. The junction had 5 bases not matched to a gene; V was cut back by 1 base and J by 5 bases. The CDR3 consists of 15 residues. The CDR3: CASSQVLAEHNEQFF. DNA for the CDR3: TGCGCCAGCAGCCAAGTGCTAGCGGAGCACAATGAGCAGTTCTTC.

The chain couples TRBV20-1 to TRBJ1-1; D call uncertain. The CDR3 has 11 residues. Germline CDR1 and CDR2: DFQATT and SNEGSKA (reference sequence). The V end lost 0 bases, the J end lost 7 bases, and 6 bases lay between the germline ends. This chain's CDR3 is CSARDLGEAFF. As DNA, the CDR3 is TGCAGTGCTAGAGATCTCGGTGAAGCTTTCTTT.

This chain connects TRBV9 to TRBJ2-2; 7 bases agree with TRBD1. This CDR3 contains 15 residues. The germline gives CDR1 SGDLS, CDR2 YYNGEE. V dropped 4 bases and J dropped 0; count of bases not matched to a gene: 3. CDR3 residues: CASSWGQTNTGELFF. CDR3 coding DNA: TGTGCCAGCAGCTGGGGACAGACGAACACCGGGGAGCTGTTTTTT.

The V gene is TRBV4-2, the J gene TRBJ2-2; 12 bases match TRBD2. Looked up from germline, CDR1 is LGHNA and CDR2 is YNFKEQ. V dropped 0 bases and J dropped 7; count of bases not matched to a gene: 12. The CDR3 has 19 residues. The CDR3 DNA reads TGTGCCAGCAGCCAAGATAAGATCGGACTAGCGGGATTGGGCGGGGAGCTGTTTTTT. It translates to CASSQDKIGLAGLGGELFF.

The genes are TRBV6-1 and TRBJ1-2, with TRBD1 as a possible D gene (5 bases). Germline assignment: CDR1 MNHNS and CDR2 SASEGT. The V gene lost 5 bases and the J gene lost 8 bases, with 18 bases spanning the gap. The CDR3 extends over 14 amino acids. CDR3 in amino acids: CASSPSTVGRGYTF. DNA of the CDR3: TGTGCCAGCAGTCCTTCGACAGTCGGAAGGGGCTACACCTTC.

The chain is built from TRBV18 and TRBJ2-5; 14 nucleotides line up with TRBD2. CDR1 KGHSH and CDR2 LQKENI come from the germline V gene. The CDR3 is 16 amino acids. V was clipped by 1 base and J by 3 bases; unmatched bases: 1. CDR3 nucleotide sequence: TGTGCCAGCTCACCACTGGGACTAGCGGGAGAAGAGACCCAGTACTTC. It translates to CASSPLGLAGEETQYF.

The V call is TRBV9, the J call TRBJ1-2, with 7 bases lining up with TRBD1. The CDR3 runs 12 residues. From germline, CDR1 is SGDLS and CDR2 YYNGEE. With 3 bases clipped from V and 9 bases from J, the junction kept 5 bases outside the gene matches. The CDR3 DNA reads as TGTGCCAGCAGCGGGGGACAGTTTAGCTACACCTTC. It specifies CASSGGQFSYTF.

A word on this clone: The junction departs from germline at one end; a sequencing error may be responsible. This chain joins TRBV5-3 and TRBJ1-4, with 9 bases matching TRBD1. TRBV5-3 is an open reading frame whose function is uncertain. The CDR3 has 15 residues. CDR3 amino acids: CASSLAGQGSEKLFF. The CDR3 DNA reads as TGTGCCAGCAGCTTGGCGGGACAGGGTTCTGAAAAACTGTTTTTT.

The chain is built from TRBV7-9 and TRBJ1-5; maybe TRBD1 (6 bases). CDR3 length equals 16 residues. V was clipped by 2 bases and J by 1 base, with 12 bases between them. Germline V lookup: CDR1 SEHNR, CDR2 FQNEAQ (reference sequence). CDR3 DNA sequence: TGTGCCAGCAGCTTATGGGTGAGGGGGAGCAATCAGCCCCAGCATTTT. It encodes CASSLWVRGSNQPQHF.

This clone was seen many times. The chain combines TRBV2 with TRBJ1-5; no reliable D call. Germline lookup yields CDR1 SNHLY and CDR2 FYNNEI. There are 15 residues in the CDR3. V lost 4 bases to trimming and J lost 4 bases, with 14 bases between them. CDR3 loop: CASSGFLAENQPQHF. CDR3 coding DNA: TGTGCCAGCAGTGGTTTCTTGGCAGAAAATCAGCCCCAGCATTTT.

J is TRBJ1-3 and V is TRBV6-6, with D unresolved. CDR1 is MNHNY and CDR2 is SVGAGI in the germline V gene (reference sequence). The CDR3 covers 14 residues. V lost 2 bases and J 0 bases, leaving 5 bases between the germline ends. CDR3 region: CASSYVRSGNTIYF. CDR3 coding DNA: TGTGCCAGCAGTTACGTCCGCTCTGGAAACACCATATATTTT.

The V call is TRBV27, the J call TRBJ1-3, with D perhaps TRBD1 (5 bases). The germline V gene encodes CDR1 MNHEY and CDR2 SMNVEV (reference sequence). The CDR3 covers 13 residues. Deletions cut 5 bases from V and 3 bases from J, with 8 bases between. CDR3 in DNA: TGTGCCAGCAGTACAGGAATTGGAAACACCATATATTTT. Its protein is CASSTGIGNTIYF.

The V call is TRBV9, the J call TRBJ2-1; TRBD2 agrees at 10 bases. The CDR3 spans 17 residues. From germline, CDR1 is SGDLS and CDR2 YYNGEE. The V and J ends lost 4 bases and 4 bases, in that order; junction bases with no gene match: 11. Here the CDR3 DNA reads TGTGCCAGCAGCCGCGATCCTAGCGGGAGTGGGTACAATGAGCAGTTCTTC. Encoded protein: CASSRDPSGSGYNEQFF.

This chain connects TRBV9 to TRBJ1-2; D ambiguous. The CDR3 is made up of 14 amino acids. CDR1 and CDR2 (germline): SGDLS, YYNGEE. V lost 6 bases and J 5 bases, leaving 17 bases between the germline ends. CDR3 loop: CASTILDINYGYTF. The CDR3 DNA follows: TGTGCCAGCACTATCCTCGACATAAATTATGGCTACACCTTC.

This chain joins TRBV5-5 and TRBJ1-4; D remains unclear. Germline CDR1 reads SGHKS; CDR2 reads YYEKEE (reference sequence). V shed 0 bases and J shed 7 bases, with 10 bases lying between them. The CDR3 consists of 14 residues. The CDR3 sequence: CASSLEGGREKLFF. CDR3 DNA: TGTGCCAGCAGCTTGGAGGGAGGACGTGAAAAACTGTTTTTT.

The V call is TRBV19, the J call TRBJ2-5, with D maybe TRBD2 (6 bases). Germline CDR1 is LNHDA and CDR2 is SQIVND (reference sequence). This CDR3 has 15 amino acids. V lost 9 bases and J 4 bases, leaving 21 bases between the germline ends. The CDR3 DNA sequence: TGTGCCAGCGGAGACCGGGTAGCGGTAGGAGAGACCCAGTACTTC. Protein product: CASGDRVAVGETQYF.

This clone was picked up one time. J is TRBJ2-7 and V is TRBV7-8; 9 nucleotides match TRBD1. The CDR3 has 17 amino acids. The ends lost 5 bases at V and 3 bases at J; junction bases unmatched: 14. Germline CDR1 is SGHVS and CDR2 is FQNEAQ. The CDR3: CASSRTSTGTGLYEQYF. CDR3 coding DNA: TGTGCCAGCAGCAGGACATCCACAGGGACAGGGCTCTACGAGCAGTACTTC.

The rearrangement uses TRBV5-1 and TRBJ1-5; 7 bases align to TRBD1. Per the germline V gene, CDR1 is SGHRS and CDR2 is YFSETQ. V gave up 0 bases and J gave up 2 bases; unmatched junction bases: 2. The CDR3 extends over 15 amino acids. The CDR3 DNA reads TGCGCCAGCAGCTTGGAAGGGGGCGGCAATCAGCCCCAGCATTTT. Protein sequence: CASSLEGGGNQPQHF.

The chain combines TRBV6-5 with TRBJ1-5; no reliable D call. Germline CDR1 MNHEY, CDR2 SVGAGI. This CDR3 spans 15 amino acids. V was clipped by 6 bases and J by 1 base, with 13 bases between them. The DNA of the CDR3 is TGTGCCAGCAGGCCGCCAGGAGGCAGCAATCAGCCCCAGCATTTT. It encodes CASRPPGGSNQPQHF.